This T cell receptor (beta chain) was found in a study of CD8+CD57+ T cells in acquired aplastic anemia. Study context: Average DNA yield from sorted CD4+ and CD8+ cells was around 3 ug. On average, healthy donors gave approximately 9.9 million reads for CD4+ cells.

Genomic DNA, serving as template, underwent TCR beta VDJ and CDR3 profiling. TCRdb passed the reads through MiXCR, listing each CDR3 protein once. The sample holds more than 100,000 distinct CDR3 sequences, 40% to 60% seen once. General study results and limits: Any difference that existed in CD8+ Simpson's diversity between patients and controls was not significant. Twenty-nine was the count of CD8+ CDR3 sequences that patients shared with controls.

V shed 2 bases, J shed 8 bases, and the junction held 6 bases outside the gene matches. Looked up from germline, CDR1 is LNHNV and CDR2 is YYDKDF (reference sequence). The length of the CDR3 is 13 residues. In its sample, this clonotype is medium-sized (0.01 to 0.1%). Antigen specificity is unknown. The chain combines TRBV15 with TRBJ2-7; 7 nucleotides match TRBD2. This receptor was identified in a human donor in good health, serving as a control. The sample taken for sequencing was sorted CD4+, CD8+, or CD8+CD57+ T cells (not recorded which) from PBMCs. The CDR3 coding sequence is TGTGCCACCAGCAGATTAAGACTAGCCCAGCAGTACTTC. It encodes CATSRLRLAQQYF.